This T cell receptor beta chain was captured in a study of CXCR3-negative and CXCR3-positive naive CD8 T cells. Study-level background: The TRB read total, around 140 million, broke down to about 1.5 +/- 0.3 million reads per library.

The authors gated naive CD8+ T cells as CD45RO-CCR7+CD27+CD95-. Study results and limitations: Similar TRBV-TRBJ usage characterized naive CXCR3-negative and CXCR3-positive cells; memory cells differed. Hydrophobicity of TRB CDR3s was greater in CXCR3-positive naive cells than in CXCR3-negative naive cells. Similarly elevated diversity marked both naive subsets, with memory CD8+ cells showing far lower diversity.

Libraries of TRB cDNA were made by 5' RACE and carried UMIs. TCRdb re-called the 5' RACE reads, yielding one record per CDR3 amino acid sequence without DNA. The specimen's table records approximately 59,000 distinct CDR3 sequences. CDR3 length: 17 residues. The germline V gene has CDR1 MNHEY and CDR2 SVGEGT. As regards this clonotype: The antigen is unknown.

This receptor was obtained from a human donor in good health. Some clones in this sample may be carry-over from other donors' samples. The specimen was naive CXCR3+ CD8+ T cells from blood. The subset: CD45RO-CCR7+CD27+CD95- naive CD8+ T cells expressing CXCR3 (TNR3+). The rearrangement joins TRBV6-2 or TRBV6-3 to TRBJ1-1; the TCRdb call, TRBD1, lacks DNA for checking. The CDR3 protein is CASRPGAAVTGWTKAFF.